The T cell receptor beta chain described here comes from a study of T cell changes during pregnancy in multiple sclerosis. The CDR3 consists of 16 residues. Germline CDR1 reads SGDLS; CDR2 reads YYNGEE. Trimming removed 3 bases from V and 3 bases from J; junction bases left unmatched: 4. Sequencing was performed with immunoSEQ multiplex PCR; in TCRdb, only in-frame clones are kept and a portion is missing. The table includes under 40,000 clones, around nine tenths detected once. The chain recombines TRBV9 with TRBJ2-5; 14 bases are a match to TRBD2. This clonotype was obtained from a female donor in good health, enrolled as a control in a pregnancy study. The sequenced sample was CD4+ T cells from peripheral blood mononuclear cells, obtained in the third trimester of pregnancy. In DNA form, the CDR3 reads TGTGCCAGCAGCGGGCCGGGACTAGCGGGAGAAGAGACCCAGTACTTC. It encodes CASSGPGLAGEETQYF.